These 30 T cell receptor beta chains originate from one sample sequenced in a study of blood T cell repertoires in COVID-19. Profiled with immunoSEQ multiplex PCR; TCRdb holds only in-frame clones, not every one. The table records about 130,000 clones, around 80% of them present only once. Sequenced input: PBMCs or T cells enriched from blood (not recorded which). The receptor set was obtained from a middle-aged man with acute COVID-19.

The rearrangement uses TRBV7-3 and TRBJ1-1; D not certain. V lost 5 bases and J lost 5, with 12 bases in between. Germline lookup yields CDR1 SGHTA and CDR2 FQGTGA. This CDR3 is built from 13 residues. The CDR3 here is CASSEGPGTEAFF. CDR3 nucleotides: TGTGCCAGCAGCGAAGGGCCGGGAACTGAAGCTTTCTTT.

This chain joins TRBV29-1 and TRBJ1-2; 7 bases match TRBD1. The CDR3 extends over 14 amino acids. Germline V gene lookup returns CDR1 SQVTM and CDR2 ANQGSEA. V lost 3 bases, J lost 1 base, and 5 bases stayed unmatched. The CDR3 bases are TGCAGCGTTGATTCTCCAGGGGGTAACTATGGCTACACCTTC. Translation gives CSVDSPGGNYGYTF.

This clone showed up just once. CDR3 bases: TGTGCCAGCAGTGAAATCCAGGGGAACTATGGCTACACCTTC. Translation: CASSEIQGNYGYTF. The rearrangement links TRBV2 to TRBJ1-2; D is possibly TRBD1 (6 bases). This CDR3 is 14 amino acids long. Germline lookup yields CDR1 SNHLY and CDR2 FYNNEI. V was pared by 2 bases and J by 2 bases, with 9 bases between.

This rearrangement joins TRBV10-3 to TRBJ2-6; 8 bases fit TRBD1. CDR1 and CDR2 (germline): ENHRY, SYGVKD. J lost 0 bases, V lost 5 bases, and 6 bases had no gene match. The CDR3 consists of 17 residues. The CDR3 coding sequence is TGTGCCATCAGTCAGACAGGGGAGCTCTCTGGGGCCAACGTCCTGACTTTC. Translating gives CAISQTGELSGANVLTF.

The chain is built from TRBV2 and TRBJ1-2; TRBD1 agrees at 8 bases. The ends lost 0 bases at V and 8 bases at J; junction bases unmatched: 11. The CDR3 consists of 16 residues. Germline CDR1 reads SNHLY; CDR2 reads FYNNEI. CDR3 residues: CASSEAYPDRGRGYTF. CDR3 bases: TGTGCCAGCAGTGAAGCATATCCCGACAGGGGCCGCGGCTACACCTTC.

The chain has TRBV13 and TRBJ1-1; D remains ambiguous. The germline gives CDR1 PRHDT, CDR2 FYEKMQ (reference sequence). V was clipped by 4 bases and J by 1 base, with 19 bases between them. CDR3 length: 17 residues. The CDR3 reads CASSYDWQSVRNTEAFF. The CDR3 nucleotides read TGTGCCAGCAGCTACGACTGGCAGTCGGTTAGGAACACTGAAGCTTTCTTT.

This chain links TRBV20-1 with TRBJ2-1; TRBD2 is a possible D gene (6 bases). CDR1 and CDR2 from the germline V gene are DFQATT and SNEGSKA (reference sequence). The CDR3 has 11 amino acids. Trimming pared 0 bases from V and 13 bases from J, leaving 10 bases between. CDR3 amino acids: CSAREAGLQFF. The DNA for the CDR3 is TGCAGTGCTAGAGAAGCGGGCCTACAGTTCTTC.

V and J are TRBV5-3 and TRBJ1-2, with TRBD1 matching 7 bases. TRBV5-3 is an ORF for which the function is uncertain. There are 19 residues in the CDR3. Germline trimming cut 5 bases from V and 3 bases from J; bases unmatched to any gene: 22. CDR3 bases: TGTGCCAGAAGACGATCCCTGGTGGTCACAGGGGCCGCCTACTATGGCTACACCTTC. This gives the protein CARRRSLVVTGAAYYGYTF.

The J gene is TRBJ1-1, the V gene TRBV28; D not certain. V gave up 3 bases and J gave up 0 bases, with 8 bases separating them. Germline CDR1 is MDHEN and CDR2 is SYDVKM. The CDR3 is made up of 14 amino acids. The CDR3 protein is CASSFPALNTEAFF. In DNA form, the CDR3 reads TGTGCCAGCAGTTTTCCAGCGTTGAACACTGAAGCTTTCTTT.

The rearrangement uses TRBV6-1 and TRBJ2-1; the match to TRBD2 covers 8 bases. J was trimmed by 3 bases and V by 4 bases; bases with no gene match: 8. The V gene's germline CDR1 is MNHNS and CDR2 SASEGT. CDR3 length equals 16 residues. CDR3 bases: TGTGCCAGCAGTGGGGTAGCGGGGACAAGCTACAATGAGCAGTTCTTC. Translation gives CASSGVAGTSYNEQFF.

The rearrangement links TRBV13 to TRBJ1-6; no definite D call. V was clipped by 5 bases and J by 6 bases, with 17 bases between them. CDR1 and CDR2 (germline): PRHDT, FYEKMQ (reference sequence). The CDR3 runs to 16 residues. The CDR3 is CASSKTAGGGNSPLHF. The CDR3 DNA is TGTGCCAGCAGCAAGACCGCGGGAGGAGGTAATTCACCCCTCCACTTT.

The CDR3 DNA reads as TGTGCCAGCAGCATACAGGATAACTATGGCTACACCTTC. Its protein is CASSIQDNYGYTF. The chain employs TRBV5-8 and TRBJ1-2, with D possibly matching TRBD1 (5 bases). CDR3 length: 13 residues. Germline V CDR1 and CDR2: SGHTS, YDEGEE. The ends were cut back, 4 bases at V and 1 base at J, with 8 bases in the middle.

The chain is built from TRBV5-1 and TRBJ2-1, with 12 nucleotides matching TRBD2. V shed 6 bases, J shed 7 bases, and the junction held 8 bases outside the gene matches. Germline assignment: CDR1 SGHRS and CDR2 YFSETQ. This CDR3 is built from 15 residues. CDR3 amino acids: CASTLLAGGGNEQFF. CDR3 nucleotides: TGCGCCAGCACCCTACTAGCGGGAGGTGGTAATGAGCAGTTCTTC.

This rearrangement joins TRBV18 to TRBJ2-7; D may be TRBD1 (5 bases). With 3 bases removed from V and 2 bases from J, the gap between germline ends came to 8 bases. The germline gives CDR1 KGHSH, CDR2 LQKENI. The CDR3 covers 13 residues. This CDR3 reads CASSPTGAYEQYF. The CDR3, as DNA: TGTGCCAGCTCACCTACAGGAGCCTACGAGCAGTACTTC.

This sequence joins TRBV7-2 and TRBJ2-7, with D uncertain. CDR1 is SGHTA and CDR2 is FQGNSA in the germline V gene. The CDR3 extends over 13 amino acids. The germline V and J ends were trimmed by 4 bases and 4 bases, with 11 bases remaining between them. Here the CDR3 reads CASSYDIWYEQYF. The CDR3 DNA sequence: TGTGCCAGCAGCTACGACATTTGGTACGAGCAGTACTTC.

This clone was recorded only once. The V and J genes are TRBV29-1 and TRBJ2-2; D is possibly TRBD1 (5 bases). Germline CDR1 and CDR2: SQVTM and ANQGSEA. This CDR3 has 14 residues. V was pared by 5 bases and J by 4 bases, with 14 bases between. The CDR3, as DNA: TGCAGCGTTTCCTCCGGACACCTCACCGGGGAGCTGTTTTTT. Translated, it gives CSVSSGHLTGELFF.

The chain employs TRBV9 and TRBJ2-7; maybe TRBD1 (6 bases). Trimming removed 4 bases from V and 7 bases from J, with 12 bases in between. From germline, CDR1 is SGDLS and CDR2 YYNGEE. The length of the CDR3 is 12 residues. CDR3 region: CASSSSQGEQYF. CDR3 in DNA: TGTGCCAGCAGCTCCTCCCAGGGGGAGCAGTACTTC.

The genes are TRBV7-3 and TRBJ2-2; possible D gene TRBD2, 6 bases. Germline loops: CDR1 SGHTA, CDR2 FQGTGA. The V end lost 3 bases, the J end lost 2 bases, and 10 bases lay between the germline ends. This CDR3 region has 15 residues. CDR3: CASSLAGTNTGELFF. The CDR3 bases are TGTGCCAGCAGCTTGGCGGGGACCAACACCGGGGAGCTGTTTTTT.

The chain links TRBV5-4 to TRBJ1-1; 9 nucleotides agree with TRBD1. Unmatched junction bases numbered 3, after V lost 0 bases and J lost 3 bases. The CDR3 runs to 15 residues. Looked up from germline, CDR1 is SGHNT and CDR2 is YYREEE (reference sequence). CDR3 bases: TGTGCCAGCAGCTTGGGGGGACAGGGCGACACTGAAGCTTTCTTT. It codes for CASSLGGQGDTEAFF.

This chain connects TRBV30 to TRBJ1-2; no firm D call. Germline CDR1 GTSNPN, CDR2 SVGIG (reference sequence). The V end was cut by 2 bases, the J end by 6 bases, with 22 bases between. The CDR3 sequence is 16 residues long. As DNA, the CDR3 is TGTGCCTGGAGTACTGGTAGAGATTGGGCTGTGGATGGCTACACCTTC. This translates into CAWSTGRDWAVDGYTF.

The rearrangement joins TRBV3-1 (or the pseudogene TRBV3-2) to TRBJ2-2, with 8 bases aligning to TRBD1. Germline CDR1 reads LGHDT; CDR2 reads YNNKEL (reference sequence). This CDR3 has 15 residues. With V trimmed by 4 bases and J by 6 bases, 7 bases remained unmatched. CDR3 bases: TGTGCCAGCAGCCTCCTAGGACAGGGCCCCGGGGAGCTGTTTTTT. This gives the protein CASSLLGQGPGELFF.

This chain links TRBV6-5 with TRBJ2-3; 11 bases fit TRBD2. Germline CDR1 and CDR2: MNHEY and SVGAGI. This CDR3 contains 15 residues. J gave up 7 bases and V 6 bases, and 9 bases lay outside the gene matches. This CDR3 reads CASSLTSGETNTQYF. CDR3 DNA sequence: TGTGCCAGCAGCCTGACTAGCGGGGAGACAAATACGCAGTATTTT.

The J gene is TRBJ1-2, the V gene TRBV12-3 or TRBV12-4; 9 bases match TRBD1. V lost 6 bases to trimming and J lost 7 bases; unmatched junction nucleotides: 6. The CDR3 runs 13 residues. The DNA of the CDR3 is TGTGCCAGCAGCCCTGGACAGGGGATTGGCTACACCTTC. Protein sequence: CASSPGQGIGYTF.

CDR3 in amino acids: CASSSGTGESEAFF. The CDR3 DNA sequence: TGTGCCAGCAGCTCCGGGACAGGGGAATCTGAAGCTTTCTTT. The gene calls are TRBV11-3 and TRBJ1-1, with TRBD1 matching 10 bases. Germline V gene sequence: CDR1 SGHNT, CDR2 YENEEA. V lost 4 bases and J lost 6; bases outside the gene matches: 5. CDR3 length: 14 amino acids.

The chain recombines TRBV7-9 with TRBJ1-6; D call uncertain. The CDR3 runs 14 residues. V was clipped by 2 bases and J by 13 bases, with 15 bases between them. The germline V gene has CDR1 SEHNR and CDR2 FQNEAQ (reference sequence). The CDR3 sequence is CASSLFSAQSPLHF. CDR3 in DNA: TGTGCCAGCAGCTTATTCTCGGCACAGTCCCCCCTCCACTTT.

The chain is built from TRBV5-5 and TRBJ2-7; D is possibly TRBD2 (6 bases). The CDR3 has 15 residues. Trimming shortened V by 2 bases and J by 0 bases, and 12 bases separated the two germline ends. Per germline, CDR1 SGHKS and CDR2 YYEKEE (reference sequence). CDR3 residues: CASSLLGTDSYEQYF. In DNA form, the CDR3 reads TGTGCCAGCAGCTTATTAGGGACTGACTCCTACGAGCAGTACTTC.

In DNA form, the CDR3 reads TGTGCCAGTAGTGAATCGGGGGGGGATCAGCCCCAGCATTTT. It specifies CASSESGGDQPQHF. The chain carries TRBV19 and TRBJ1-5; a possible D gene is TRBD1 (5 bases). With 5 bases removed from V and 5 bases from J, the gap between germline ends came to 13 bases. CDR1 LNHDA and CDR2 SQIVND come from the germline V gene (reference sequence). CDR3 length: 14 residues.

This clone has just a few counts. The CDR3 reads CASRQGRNTEAFF. In DNA form, the CDR3 reads TGTGCCAGCAGACAGGGAAGGAACACTGAAGCTTTCTTT. The rearrangement joins TRBV2 to TRBJ1-1; the D gene is possibly TRBD1 (6 bases). Trimming took 6 bases from V and 1 from J, leaving 9 bases between them. CDR3 size: 13 residues. Germline lookup yields CDR1 SNHLY and CDR2 FYNNEI.

This clone was seen more than once but under ten times. This rearrangement joins TRBV28 to TRBJ1-1, with D perhaps matching TRBD1 (6 bases). V gave up 10 bases and J gave up 5 bases, with 17 bases separating them. The CDR3 runs to 13 residues. Germline CDR1 and CDR2: MDHEN and SYDVKM. CDR3 sequence reads: CATNSGVGTEAFF. The CDR3 DNA reads as TGTGCCACGAATTCAGGGGTCGGAACTGAAGCTTTCTTT. Together with reference TRBV28 and TRBJ1-1, the CDR3 gives the full variable domain: DVKVTQSSRYLVKRTGEKVFLECVQDMDHENMFWYRQDPGLGLRLIYFSYDVKMKEKGDIPEGYSVSREKKERFSLILESASTNQTSMYLCATNSGVGTEAFFGQGTRLTVV.

This clone has a single count. The chain carries TRBV28 and TRBJ2-7; TRBD2 aligns across 11 bases. The CDR3 has 15 amino acids. V was pared by 3 bases and J by 0 bases, with 1 base of the junction left unmatched. Germline CDR1 MDHEN, CDR2 SYDVKM. The chain's CDR3 is CASSFLAGGSYEQYF. The CDR3 bases are TGTGCCAGCAGTTTTCTAGCGGGGGGCTCCTACGAGCAGTACTTC.